Shown below are 16 T cell receptor beta chains from a single sample sequenced in a study of T cell responses to AZD1222 COVID-19 vaccine. Measured with immunoSEQ multiplex PCR; TCRdb has only the in-frame clones, and not every one. The data show over 150,000 clones, roughly 90% seen once. Sequencing was performed on peripheral blood, taken 28 days after the second AZD1222 dose. Receptor source: an adult who received the AZD1222 COVID-19 vaccine.

This chain uses TRBV27 with TRBJ1-1; D is unresolved. The CDR3 consists of 13 residues. V gave up 3 bases and J gave up 4 bases, with 9 bases separating them. CDR1 MNHEY and CDR2 SMNVEV come from the germline V gene (reference sequence). The CDR3 nucleotides are TGTGCCAGCAGTTTGGGGTCCGGCACTGAAGCTTTCTTT. Encoded protein: CASSLGSGTEAFF.

CDR3 protein: CATRGGEETQYF. In nucleotides, the CDR3 is TGTGCCACACGGGGGGGCGAAGAGACCCAGTACTTC. This chain uses TRBV15 with TRBJ2-5; 8 bases are shared with TRBD2. There are 12 residues in the CDR3. Germline V gene lookup returns CDR1 LNHNV and CDR2 YYDKDF (reference sequence). J lost 3 bases, V lost 9 bases, and 3 bases had no gene match.

Regarding this clone: Sequence at one end of the junction differs from germline and may be a read error. V is TRBV4-1 and J is TRBJ1-2, with a weak D call TRBD1 (5 bases). CDR1 is MGHRA, CDR2 YSYEKL, per germline. The CDR3 contains 15 residues. Written as DNA, the CDR3 is TGCGCCAGCAGTCAAGGGGCCAGATTCAACTATGGCTACACCTTC. Encoded protein: CASSQGARFNYGYTF.

The chain uses TRBV7-9 and TRBJ2-2; D may match TRBD1 or TRBD2 (6 bases each). The CDR3 runs to 16 residues. CDR1 is SEHNR and CDR2 is FQNEAQ in the germline V gene (reference sequence). The V end was cut by 4 bases, the J end by 2 bases, with 14 bases between. CDR3 residues: CASSYLYGGNTGELFF. The CDR3 DNA is TGTGCCAGCAGCTACTTGTACGGGGGCAACACCGGGGAGCTGTTTTTT. Full variable domain (outside the CDR3, taken from reference TRBV7-9 and TRBJ2-2): DTGVSQNPRHKITKRGQNVTFRCDPISEHNRLYWYRQTLGQGPEFLTYFQNEAQLEKSRLLSDRFSAERPKGSFSTLEIQRTEQGDSAMYLCASSYLYGGNTGELFFGEGSRLTVL.

This clone has a single count. The chain uses TRBV12-5 and TRBJ1-5, with 8 bases fitting TRBD1. J was trimmed by 6 bases and V by 3 bases; bases with no gene match: 7. Germline V gives CDR1 LGHNT, CDR2 FRNRAP. The CDR3 extends over 15 amino acids. CDR3 coding DNA: TGTGCTAGTGGTTTAGGACAGGGCACTTTTCAGCCCCAGCATTTT. Amino acids: CASGLGQGTFQPQHF.

This sequence joins TRBV7-2 and TRBJ1-5; TRBD1 matches at 7 bases. The CDR3 has 15 amino acids. Germline loops: CDR1 SGHTA, CDR2 FQGNSA. After removal of 1 base from V and 4 bases from J, the junction contained 4 bases not matched to a gene. DNA for the CDR3: TGTGCCAGCAGCTTAGAGACAGGGCTAAATCAGCCCCAGCATTTT. It is translated as CASSLETGLNQPQHF. Variable domain in full (rest from reference TRBV7-2 and TRBJ1-5): GAGVSQSPSNKVTEKGKDVELRCDPISGHTALYWYRQSLGQGLEFLIYFQGNSAPDKSGLPSDRFSAERTGGSVSTLTIQRTQQEDSAVYLCASSLETGLNQPQHFGDGTRLSIL.

The chain uses TRBV12-1 and TRBJ1-5. TRBV12-1 is a known pseudogene. The CDR3 is made up of 13 amino acids. CDR3 region: CASSPPTDQPQHF. The CDR3 DNA follows: TGTGCCAGCAGCCCCCCGACGGACCAGCCCCAGCATTTT.

This clone was recorded once. This sequence joins TRBV6-5 and TRBJ1-5, with D tentatively TRBD1 (5 bases). V was trimmed by 6 bases and J by 2 bases, leaving 14 bases between them. CDR1 MNHEY and CDR2 SVGAGI come from the germline V gene. The CDR3 runs to 15 residues. In DNA, the CDR3 is TGTGCCAGCAGCGCCGGGACCGTAGGCAATCAGCCCCAGCATTTT. As protein: CASSAGTVGNQPQHF.

In DNA form, the CDR3 reads TGTGCCAGCAGCTTTCGGGAGAACACTGAAGCTTTCTTT. Encoded protein: CASSFRENTEAFF. The chain employs TRBV11-1 and TRBJ1-1; D unresolved. V gave up 3 bases and J gave up 1 base, with 6 bases separating them. The CDR3 runs 13 residues. The germline V gene encodes CDR1 SGHAT and CDR2 FQDESV (reference sequence).

The V call is TRBV30, the J call TRBJ2-7; D ambiguous. The CDR3 contains 14 residues. Looked up from germline, CDR1 is GTSNPN and CDR2 is SVGIG (reference sequence). V was trimmed by 2 bases and J by 6 bases, leaving 17 bases between them. CDR3 in amino acids: CAWSPPTQLGEQYF. The DNA for the CDR3 is TGTGCCTGGAGTCCGCCTACCCAGTTGGGCGAGCAGTACTTC.

J is TRBJ1-2 and V is TRBV30, with a tentative D call TRBD1 (5 bases). Germline lookup yields CDR1 GTSNPN and CDR2 SVGIG (reference sequence). The CDR3 has 13 residues. Between the trimmed V and J ends, which lost 4 bases and 5 bases, there was a span of 14 bases. The chain's CDR3 is CAWNSGLGYGYTF. For the CDR3, the DNA is TGTGCCTGGAACTCAGGGTTGGGGTATGGCTACACCTTC.

The rearrangement uses TRBV28 and TRBJ1-4; 10 positions agree with TRBD1. From germline, CDR1 is MDHEN and CDR2 SYDVKM. The CDR3 runs 14 residues. With 6 bases clipped from V and 7 bases from J, the junction kept 5 bases outside the gene matches. Here the CDR3 DNA reads TGTGCCAGCAGCTCCGGGACAGGGGCTGAAAAACTGTTTTTT. This codes for CASSSGTGAEKLFF. The variable domain in full, with the rest retrieved from reference TRBV28 and TRBJ1-4, is DVKVTQSSRYLVKRTGEKVFLECVQDMDHENMFWYRQDPGLGLRLIYFSYDVKMKEKGDIPEGYSVSREKKERFSLILESASTNQTSMYLCASSSGTGAEKLFFGSGTQLSVL.

This clone was observed a handful of times. The V call is TRBV5-4, the J call TRBJ2-6, with D unclear. The CDR3 length is 15 residues. CDR1 is SGHNT and CDR2 is YYREEE in the germline V gene (reference sequence). V lost 2 bases to trimming and J lost 1 base, with 7 bases between them. The CDR3 loop reads CASSFYPSGANVLTF. The DNA for the CDR3 is TGTGCCAGCAGCTTTTACCCTTCTGGGGCCAACGTCCTGACTTTC.

The CDR3 loop is CASSWEGEETQYF. CDR3 coding DNA: TGCGCCAGCAGCTGGGAAGGGGAAGAGACCCAGTACTTC. The rearrangement uses TRBV5-1 and TRBJ2-5; the D gene is possibly TRBD1 (5 bases). The CDR3 is made up of 13 amino acids. Germline-derived CDR1 and CDR2 are SGHRS and YFSETQ. V lost 3 bases to trimming and J lost 3 bases, with 9 bases between them. The variable domain in full, completed from reference TRBV5-1 and TRBJ2-5, reads KAGVTQTPRYLIKTRGQQVTLSCSPISGHRSVSWYQQTPGQGLQFLFEYFSETQRNKGNFPGRFSGRQFSNSRSEMNVSTLELGDSALYLCASSWEGEETQYFGPGTRLLVL.

This chain uses TRBV3-1 (or the pseudogene TRBV3-2) with TRBJ2-7; D possibly corresponds to TRBD2 (5 bases). The length of the CDR3 is 14 residues. V lost 4 bases and J 3 bases, leaving 13 bases between the germline ends. The germline V gene has CDR1 LGHDT and CDR2 YNNKEL (reference sequence). The DNA of the CDR3 is TGTGCCAGCAGCCCCCGACGGGGTAACTACGAGCAGTACTTC. It codes for CASSPRRGNYEQYF.

The rearrangement joins TRBV7-2 to TRBJ1-5; TRBD1 might be the D (5 bases). CDR3 length equals 16 residues. Germline CDR1 is SGHTA and CDR2 is FQGNSA. Trimming left V 0 bases short and J 5 bases short, with 14 bases between. The CDR3: CASSLAGAYTHQPQHF. The CDR3 bases are TGTGCCAGCAGCTTAGCCGGGGCTTATACCCATCAGCCCCAGCATTTT.